The present T cell receptor (beta chain) was sequenced within a study of blood T cell repertoires in COVID-19. In the study overall: COVID-19 samples, acute and convalescent, were from the United States, Italy and Spain.

Patients from Seattle were sampled longitudinally, starting during active infection. Assay: immunoSEQ multiplex PCR; the TCRdb copy retains only in-frame clones and omits some. The sample consists of around 150,000 clones, roughly 80% of them appearing once. CDR1 is SEHNR, CDR2 FQNEAQ, per germline (reference sequence). The trim removed 4 bases at V and 4 bases at J, leaving 7 bases unmatched. The CDR3 has 16 amino acids. The sequenced sample consisted of peripheral blood. The receptor was isolated from a woman between 40 and 50 years old with COVID-19, enrolled during active disease. The V gene is TRBV7-9, the J gene TRBJ2-2; 9 nucleotides match TRBD1. The CDR3 nucleotides read TGTGCCAGCAGCTGGACAGGGGCTGGAACCACCGGGGAGCTGTTTTTT. Translation: CASSWTGAGTTGELFF. Full variable domain (missing parts from reference TRBV7-9 and TRBJ2-2): DTGVSQNPRHKITKRGQNVTFRCDPISEHNRLYWYRQTLGQGPEFLTYFQNEAQLEKSRLLSDRFSAERPKGSFSTLEIQRTEQGDSAMYLCASSWTGAGTTGELFFGEGSRLTVL.